This T cell receptor beta chain was observed in a study of blood T cell repertoires in COVID-19. Study in general: Samples representing acute and convalescent COVID-19 were sourced from the United States, Italy and Spain. Sources were T cells, B-cell-depleted T cells, or PBMCs; the material itself was cDNA or gDNA.

CDR1 is SNHLY, CDR2 FYNNEI, per germline. V was clipped by 0 bases and J by 15 bases; unmatched bases: 10. CDR3 length: 14 residues. Original processing notes: Reference gene primer amplification gave estimated nucleated cell counts. The data were produced by immunoSEQ multiplex PCR, yet TCRdb's version contains in-frame clones alone and is incomplete. The V and J calls and the clone size are those of that table, but D and trimming were determined from the DNA. The data contain about 160,000 clones, roughly 79% of them singletons. Material: peripheral blood. The source is a woman of 80 years or more with acute or convalescent COVID-19. The V and J genes are TRBV2 and TRBJ2-1; 8 bases line up with TRBD2. The CDR3 here is CASSEALSGTSLFF. CDR3 DNA sequence: TGTGCCAGCAGTGAAGCGCTTAGTGGGACTAGTCTGTTCTTC.